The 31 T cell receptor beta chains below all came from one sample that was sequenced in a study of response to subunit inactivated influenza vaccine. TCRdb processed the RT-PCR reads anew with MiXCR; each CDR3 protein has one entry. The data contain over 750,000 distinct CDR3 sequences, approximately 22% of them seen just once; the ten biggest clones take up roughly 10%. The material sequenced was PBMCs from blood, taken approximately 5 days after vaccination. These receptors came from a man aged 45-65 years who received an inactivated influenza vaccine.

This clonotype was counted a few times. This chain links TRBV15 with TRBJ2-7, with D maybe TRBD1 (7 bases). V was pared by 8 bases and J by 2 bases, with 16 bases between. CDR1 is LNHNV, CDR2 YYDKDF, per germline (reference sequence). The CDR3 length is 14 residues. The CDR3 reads CATRSGRGAYEQYF. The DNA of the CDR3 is TGTGCCACCCGAAGTGGCAGGGGGGCCTACGAGCAGTACTTC.

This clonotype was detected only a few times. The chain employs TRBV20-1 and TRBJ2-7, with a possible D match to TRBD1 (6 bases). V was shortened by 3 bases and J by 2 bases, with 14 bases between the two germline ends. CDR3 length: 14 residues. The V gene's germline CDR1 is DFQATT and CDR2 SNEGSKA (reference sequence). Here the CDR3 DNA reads TGCAGTGCTAGGCCCCCGGACAGAACCTACGAGCAGTACTTC. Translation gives CSARPPDRTYEQYF.

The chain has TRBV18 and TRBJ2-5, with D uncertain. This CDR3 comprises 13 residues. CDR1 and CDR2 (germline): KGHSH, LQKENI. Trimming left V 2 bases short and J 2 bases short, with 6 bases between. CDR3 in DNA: TGTGCCAGCTCACCAATCAGACAAGAGACCCAGTACTTC. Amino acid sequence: CASSPIRQETQYF.

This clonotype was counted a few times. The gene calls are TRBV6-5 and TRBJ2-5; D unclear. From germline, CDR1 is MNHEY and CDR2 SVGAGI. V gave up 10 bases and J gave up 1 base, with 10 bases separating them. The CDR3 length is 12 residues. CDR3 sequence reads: CATTGLQETQYF. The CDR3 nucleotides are TGTGCCACGACCGGGCTCCAAGAGACCCAGTACTTC.

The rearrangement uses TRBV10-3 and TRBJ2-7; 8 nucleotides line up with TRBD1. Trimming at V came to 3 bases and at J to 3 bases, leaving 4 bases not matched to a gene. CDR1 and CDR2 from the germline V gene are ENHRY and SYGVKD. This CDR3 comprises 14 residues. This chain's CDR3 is CAISEAGGGYEQYF. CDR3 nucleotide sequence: TGTGCCATCAGTGAAGCAGGGGGCGGCTACGAGCAGTACTTC.

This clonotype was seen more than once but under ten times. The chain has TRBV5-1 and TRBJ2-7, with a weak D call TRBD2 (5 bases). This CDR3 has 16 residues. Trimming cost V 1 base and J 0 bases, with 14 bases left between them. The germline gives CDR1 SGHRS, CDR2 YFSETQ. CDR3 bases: TGCGCCAGCAGCTTGTTTCCGGGAACTAACTCCTACGAGCAGTACTTC. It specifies CASSLFPGTNSYEQYF.

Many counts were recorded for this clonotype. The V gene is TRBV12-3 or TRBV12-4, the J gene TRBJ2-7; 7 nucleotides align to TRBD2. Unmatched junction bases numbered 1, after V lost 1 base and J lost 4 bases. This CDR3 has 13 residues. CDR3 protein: CASSLVGGYEQYF. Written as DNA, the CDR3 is TGTGCCAGCAGTTTAGTCGGGGGGTACGAGCAGTACTTC.

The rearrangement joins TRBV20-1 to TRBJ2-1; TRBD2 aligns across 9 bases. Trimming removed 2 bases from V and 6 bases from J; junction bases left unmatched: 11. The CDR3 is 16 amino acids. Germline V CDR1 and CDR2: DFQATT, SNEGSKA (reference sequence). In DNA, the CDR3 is TGCAGTGCTAGACAGCCCGGGACTAGCAGGGTCAATGAGCAGTTCTTC. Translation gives CSARQPGTSRVNEQFF.

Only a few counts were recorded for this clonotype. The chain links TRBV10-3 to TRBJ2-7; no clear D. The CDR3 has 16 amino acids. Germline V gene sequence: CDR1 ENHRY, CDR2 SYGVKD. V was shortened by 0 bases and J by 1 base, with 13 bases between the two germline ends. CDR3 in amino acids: CAISESNAYHSYEQYF. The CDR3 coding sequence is TGTGCCATCAGTGAGTCGAACGCCTACCATTCCTACGAGCAGTACTTC.

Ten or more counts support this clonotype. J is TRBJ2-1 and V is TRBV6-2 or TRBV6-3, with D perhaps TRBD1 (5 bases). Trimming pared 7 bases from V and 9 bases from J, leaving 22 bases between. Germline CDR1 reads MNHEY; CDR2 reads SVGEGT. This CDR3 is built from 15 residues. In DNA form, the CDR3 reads TGTGCCAGCAAAATCACCCCCCCTGGGGCTGGTGAGCAGTTCTTC. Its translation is CASKITPPGAGEQFF.

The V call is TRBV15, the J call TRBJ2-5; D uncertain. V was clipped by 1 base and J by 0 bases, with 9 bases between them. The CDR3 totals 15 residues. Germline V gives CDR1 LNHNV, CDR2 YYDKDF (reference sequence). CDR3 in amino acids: CATSRGDPYQETQYF. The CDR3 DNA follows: TGTGCCACCAGCAGAGGCGACCCTTACCAAGAGACCCAGTACTTC.

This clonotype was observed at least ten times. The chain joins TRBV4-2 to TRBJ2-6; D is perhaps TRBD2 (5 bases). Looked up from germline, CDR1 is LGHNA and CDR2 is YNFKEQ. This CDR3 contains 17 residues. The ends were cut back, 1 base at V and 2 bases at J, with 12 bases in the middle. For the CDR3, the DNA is TGTGCCAGCAGCCAAGGGACCTGGGGAGCTGGGGCCAACGTCCTGACTTTC. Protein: CASSQGTWGAGANVLTF.

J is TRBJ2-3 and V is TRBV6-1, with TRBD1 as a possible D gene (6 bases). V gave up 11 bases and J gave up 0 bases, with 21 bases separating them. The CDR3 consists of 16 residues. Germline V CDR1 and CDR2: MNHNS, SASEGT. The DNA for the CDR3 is TGTGCCTCACGGTTAAGGGGGTTTACTAGCACAGATACGCAGTATTTT. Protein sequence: CASRLRGFTSTDTQYF.

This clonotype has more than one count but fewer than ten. The CDR3 DNA is TGCGCCAGCAGCTCGCAGGCAGGGGGCGCCTCCTCTGGAAACACCATATATTTT. As protein: CASSSQAGGASSGNTIYF. The rearrangement uses TRBV5-1 and TRBJ1-3; 8 nucleotides agree with TRBD1. With V trimmed by 3 bases and J by 0 bases, 11 bases remained unmatched. CDR1 and CDR2 from the germline V gene are SGHRS and YFSETQ. CDR3 length equals 18 residues.

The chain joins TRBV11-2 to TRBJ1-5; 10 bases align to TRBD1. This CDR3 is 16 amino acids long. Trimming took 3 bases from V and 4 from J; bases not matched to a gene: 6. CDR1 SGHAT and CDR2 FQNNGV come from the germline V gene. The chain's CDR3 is CASSFKDRGGNQPQHF. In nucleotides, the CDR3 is TGTGCCAGCAGCTTTAAGGACAGGGGGGGAAATCAGCCCCAGCATTTT. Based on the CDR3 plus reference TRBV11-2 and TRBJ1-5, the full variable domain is EAGVAQSPRYKIIEKRQSVAFWCNPISGHATLYWYQQILGQGPKLLIQFQNNGVVDDSQLPKDRFSAERLKGVDSTLKIQPAKLEDSAVYLCASSFKDRGGNQPQHFGDGTRLSIL.

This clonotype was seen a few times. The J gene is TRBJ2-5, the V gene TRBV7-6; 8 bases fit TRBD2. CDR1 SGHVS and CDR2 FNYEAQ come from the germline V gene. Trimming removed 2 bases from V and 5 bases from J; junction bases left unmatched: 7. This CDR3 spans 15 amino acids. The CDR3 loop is CASSLLGGGHETQYF. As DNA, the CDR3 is TGTGCCAGCAGCTTATTGGGCGGGGGGCATGAGACCCAGTACTTC.

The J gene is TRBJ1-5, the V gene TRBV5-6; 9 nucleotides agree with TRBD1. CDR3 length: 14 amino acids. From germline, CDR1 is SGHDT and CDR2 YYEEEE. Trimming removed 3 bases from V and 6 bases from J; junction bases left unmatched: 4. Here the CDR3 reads CASSYRGPSQPQHF. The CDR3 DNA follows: TGTGCCAGCAGCTACAGGGGGCCAAGTCAGCCCCAGCATTTT.

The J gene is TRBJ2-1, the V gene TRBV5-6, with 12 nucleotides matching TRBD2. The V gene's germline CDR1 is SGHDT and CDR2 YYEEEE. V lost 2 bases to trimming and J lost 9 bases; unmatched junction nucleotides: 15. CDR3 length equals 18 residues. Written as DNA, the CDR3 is TGTGCCAGCAGCTTTGTAGATGTCGGACTAGCGGGAAGTGTTGAGCAGTTCTTC. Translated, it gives CASSFVDVGLAGSVEQFF.

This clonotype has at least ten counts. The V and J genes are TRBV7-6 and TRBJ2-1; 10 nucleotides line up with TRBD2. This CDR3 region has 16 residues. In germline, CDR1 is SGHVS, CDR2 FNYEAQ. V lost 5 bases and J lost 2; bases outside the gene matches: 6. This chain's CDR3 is CASSRASGGAYNEQFF. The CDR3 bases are TGTGCCAGCAGCAGAGCTAGCGGGGGTGCCTACAATGAGCAGTTCTTC.

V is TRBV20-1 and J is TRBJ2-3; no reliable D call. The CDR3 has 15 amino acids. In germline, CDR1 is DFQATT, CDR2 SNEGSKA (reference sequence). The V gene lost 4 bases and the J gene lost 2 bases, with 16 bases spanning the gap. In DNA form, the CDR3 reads TGCAGTGCTACATCCGTAGGGTACAACACAGATACGCAGTATTTT. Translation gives CSATSVGYNTDTQYF.

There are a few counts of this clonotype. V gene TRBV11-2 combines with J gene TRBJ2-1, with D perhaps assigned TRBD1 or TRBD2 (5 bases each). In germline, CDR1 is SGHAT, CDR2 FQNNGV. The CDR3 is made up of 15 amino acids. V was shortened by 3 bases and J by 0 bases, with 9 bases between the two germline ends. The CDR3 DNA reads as TGTGCCAGCAGCTTGGTGGGGGACTCCTACAATGAGCAGTTCTTC. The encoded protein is CASSLVGDSYNEQFF.

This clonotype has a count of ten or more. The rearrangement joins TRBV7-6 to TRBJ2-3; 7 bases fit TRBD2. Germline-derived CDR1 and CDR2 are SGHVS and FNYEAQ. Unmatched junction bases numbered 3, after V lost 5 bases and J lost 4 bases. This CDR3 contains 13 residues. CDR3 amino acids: CASSPGGADTQYF. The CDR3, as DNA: TGTGCCAGCAGCCCTGGGGGGGCAGATACGCAGTATTTT.

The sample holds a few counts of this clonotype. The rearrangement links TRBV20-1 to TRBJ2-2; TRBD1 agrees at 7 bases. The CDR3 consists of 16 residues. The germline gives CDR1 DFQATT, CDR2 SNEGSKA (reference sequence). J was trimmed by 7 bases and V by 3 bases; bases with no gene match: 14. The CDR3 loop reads CSARLPDRVGVGELFF. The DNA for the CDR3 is TGCAGTGCTAGGCTCCCCGACAGGGTCGGGGTCGGGGAGCTGTTTTTT.

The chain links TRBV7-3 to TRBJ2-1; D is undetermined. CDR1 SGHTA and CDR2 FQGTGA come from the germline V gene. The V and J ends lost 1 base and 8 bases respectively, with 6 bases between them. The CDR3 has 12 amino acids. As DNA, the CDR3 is TGTGCCAGCAGCTTAAATCACGATGAGCAGTTCTTC. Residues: CASSLNHDEQFF.

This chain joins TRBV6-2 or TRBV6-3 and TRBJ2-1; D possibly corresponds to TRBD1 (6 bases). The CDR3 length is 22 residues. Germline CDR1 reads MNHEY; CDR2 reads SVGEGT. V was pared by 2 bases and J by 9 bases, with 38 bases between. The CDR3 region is CASSYGGHPGQLNPRATFEQFF. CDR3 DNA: TGTGCCAGCAGTTACGGGGGCCACCCGGGACAACTGAACCCCCGTGCTACATTTGAGCAGTTCTTC.

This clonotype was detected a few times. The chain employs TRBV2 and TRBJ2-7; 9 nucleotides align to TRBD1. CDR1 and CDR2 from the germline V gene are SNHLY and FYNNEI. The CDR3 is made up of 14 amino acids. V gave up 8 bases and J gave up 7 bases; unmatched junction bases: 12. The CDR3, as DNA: TGTGCCAGCGAACGGGACAGGGTAATGGGAGAGCAGTACTTC. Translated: CASERDRVMGEQYF.

CDR3 in DNA: TGTGCCAGCAGCTTATTCGCAGGCCAAGGAAACACCATATATTTT. Translated, it gives CASSLFAGQGNTIYF. V and J are TRBV7-2 and TRBJ1-3; D unresolved. V was cut by 2 bases and J by 4 bases, with 12 bases left in between. CDR3 length: 15 residues. Germline V gives CDR1 SGHTA, CDR2 FQGNSA.

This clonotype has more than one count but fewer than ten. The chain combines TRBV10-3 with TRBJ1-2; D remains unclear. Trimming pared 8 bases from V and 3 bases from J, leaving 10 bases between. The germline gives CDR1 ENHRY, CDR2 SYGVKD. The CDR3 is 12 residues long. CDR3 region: CAIASGDYGYTF. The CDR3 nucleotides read TGTGCCATCGCTTCCGGGGACTATGGCTACACCTTC.

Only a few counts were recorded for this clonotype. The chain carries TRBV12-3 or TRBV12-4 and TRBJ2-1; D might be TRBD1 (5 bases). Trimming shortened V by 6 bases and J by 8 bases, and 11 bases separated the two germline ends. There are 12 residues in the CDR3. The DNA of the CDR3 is TGTGCCAGCAGCCTGGACACGGATGAGCAGTTCTTC. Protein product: CASSLDTDEQFF.

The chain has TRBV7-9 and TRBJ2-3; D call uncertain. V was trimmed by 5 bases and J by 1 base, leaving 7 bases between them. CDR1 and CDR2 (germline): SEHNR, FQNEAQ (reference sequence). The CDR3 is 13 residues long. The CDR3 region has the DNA TGTGCCAGCAGCCCGACACGCACAGATACGCAGTATTTT. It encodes CASSPTRTDTQYF.

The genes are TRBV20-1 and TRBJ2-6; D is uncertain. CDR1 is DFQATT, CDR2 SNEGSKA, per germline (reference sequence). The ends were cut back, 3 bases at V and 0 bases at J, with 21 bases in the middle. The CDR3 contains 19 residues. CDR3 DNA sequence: TGCAGTGCTAGGGTCGACAAGTTCACCAGGACCTCTGGGGCCAACGTCCTGACTTTC. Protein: CSARVDKFTRTSGANVLTF.